Listed here are 14 T cell receptor beta chains from one sample, sequenced in a study of cytomegalovirus exposure and HLA in healthy donors. Profiled with immunoSEQ multiplex PCR; TCRdb holds only in-frame clones, not every one. The table lists some 44,000 clones, roughly 92% of them singletons. Sequenced input: PBMCs. The source of these receptors is a man aged 18 to 35 in good health and CMV-seronegative.

V and J are TRBV6-4 and TRBJ1-3; D gene uncertain. Trimming removed 7 bases at V and 0 bases at J, with 10 bases between. From germline, CDR1 is MRHNA and CDR2 SNTAGT. The CDR3 has 14 amino acids. Here the CDR3 DNA reads TGTGCCAGCACCGAGGCAAGCTCTGGAAACACCATATATTTT. Amino acid sequence: CASTEASSGNTIYF.

A few counts support this clone. Written as DNA, the CDR3 is TGTGCCAGCAGAGTAGGAGACGTCACCTACGAGCAGTACTTC. Amino acid sequence: CASRVGDVTYEQYF. V and J are TRBV2 and TRBJ2-7; D not resolved. The V end lost 6 bases, the J end lost 2 bases, and 14 bases lay between the germline ends. The CDR3 runs to 14 residues. Germline CDR1 and CDR2: SNHLY and FYNNEI.

The J gene is TRBJ2-1, the V gene TRBV7-9; 7 bases agree with TRBD2. V lost 1 base and J lost 8; bases outside the gene matches: 11. Germline-derived CDR1 and CDR2 are SEHNR and FQNEAQ (reference sequence). This CDR3 has 16 amino acids. CDR3 sequence: CASSLDVGPAGHEQFF. DNA of the CDR3: TGTGCCAGCAGCTTAGATGTCGGGCCAGCGGGGCATGAGCAGTTCTTC.

The chain's CDR3 is CASSEALLNTEAFF. CDR3 DNA: TGTGCCAGCAGTGAAGCCCTATTGAACACTGAAGCTTTCTTT. The rearrangement joins TRBV2 to TRBJ1-1; D uncertain. The germline V and J ends were trimmed by 0 bases and 0 bases, with 5 bases remaining between them. This CDR3 has 14 amino acids. The V gene's germline CDR1 is SNHLY and CDR2 FYNNEI.

This chain joins TRBV11-2 and TRBJ2-3; maybe TRBD2 (5 bases). Germline assignment: CDR1 SGHAT and CDR2 FQNNGV. Trimming took off 0 bases at V and 4 bases at J, with 8 bases between the two ends. CDR3 size: 14 residues. In nucleotides, the CDR3 is TGTGCCAGCAGCTTAGATTGGCGGGCAGATACGCAGTATTTT. It translates to CASSLDWRADTQYF.

The chain joins TRBV29-1 to TRBJ1-1; D may be TRBD1 (5 bases). The CDR3 contains 13 residues. Germline V gene lookup returns CDR1 SQVTM and CDR2 ANQGSEA. Deletions cut 7 bases from V and 3 bases from J, with 15 bases between. The CDR3 spells CSAGGVYDTEAFF. For the CDR3, the DNA is TGCAGCGCTGGGGGGGTATACGACACTGAAGCTTTCTTT.

This clone was detected a few times. The chain carries TRBV7-3 and TRBJ2-7; a weak D match, TRBD1 (6 bases). Germline V lookup: CDR1 SGHTA, CDR2 FQGTGA. Trimming pared 3 bases from V and 0 bases from J, leaving 9 bases between. The CDR3 runs to 14 residues. The CDR3 sequence is CASSFIGGSYEQYF. The CDR3 DNA reads as TGTGCCAGCAGCTTTATAGGGGGCTCCTACGAGCAGTACTTC.

V is TRBV19 and J is TRBJ2-3; 11 bases are a match to TRBD2. Germline V lookup: CDR1 LNHDA, CDR2 SQIVND (reference sequence). The ends lost 4 bases at V and 6 bases at J; junction bases unmatched: 12. The CDR3 spans 17 residues. The CDR3 protein is CASSTLGTSGRLDTQYF. The CDR3 DNA reads TGTGCCAGTAGTACGCTTGGGACTAGCGGCCGTTTGGATACGCAGTATTTT.

The rearrangement links TRBV4-1 to TRBJ1-2; maybe TRBD1 (5 bases). CDR3 length: 15 amino acids. CDR1 MGHRA and CDR2 YSYEKL come from the germline V gene. V was shortened by 0 bases and J by 4 bases, with 12 bases between the two germline ends. CDR3 sequence: CASSQEDSLFYGYTF. The CDR3 bases are TGCGCCAGCAGCCAAGAAGACAGCCTTTTCTATGGCTACACCTTC.

This chain connects TRBV13 to TRBJ2-5; a possible D gene is TRBD2 (6 bases). Trimming removed 5 bases at V and 5 bases at J, with 18 bases between. The CDR3 has 15 residues. Germline V gene lookup returns CDR1 PRHDT and CDR2 FYEKMQ (reference sequence). CDR3 DNA sequence: TGTGCCAGCAGCACTTATAGCGGAGAAAGGGAGACCCAGTACTTC. Protein sequence: CASSTYSGERETQYF.

The V and J genes are TRBV4-2 and TRBJ2-4; possibly TRBD1 for D (5 bases). Looked up from germline, CDR1 is LGHNA and CDR2 is YNFKEQ. CDR3 length: 19 residues. V lost 0 bases and J lost 0, with 18 bases in between. This CDR3 reads CASSQEATQGWLAKNIQYF. The CDR3 bases are TGTGCCAGCAGCCAAGAAGCGACGCAGGGATGGTTAGCCAAAAACATTCAGTACTTC.

This chain connects TRBV2 to TRBJ1-2, with D hard to call. With 4 bases removed from V and 2 bases from J, the gap between germline ends came to 11 bases. The CDR3 has 14 amino acids. The germline V gene has CDR1 SNHLY and CDR2 FYNNEI. The CDR3 DNA is TGTGCCAGCAGTGTAGTTAGCGGCAACTATGGCTACACCTTC. Its protein product is CASSVVSGNYGYTF.

V gene TRBV11-2 combines with J gene TRBJ2-1; no definite D call. Trimming took 0 bases from V and 0 from J, leaving 6 bases between them. The CDR3 covers 15 residues. Per germline, CDR1 SGHAT and CDR2 FQNNGV. The CDR3 sequence is CASSLERSSYNEQFF. The CDR3 DNA reads TGTGCCAGCAGCTTAGAGCGGAGCTCCTACAATGAGCAGTTCTTC.

The chain combines TRBV27 with TRBJ2-2; D unresolved. The CDR3 has 14 amino acids. CDR1 and CDR2 (germline): MNHEY, SMNVEV (reference sequence). Trimming removed 6 bases at V and 6 bases at J, with 14 bases between. Here the CDR3 DNA reads TGTGCCAGCAGCCCCCTTGGAGACGCCGGGGAGCTGTTTTTT. Its translation is CASSPLGDAGELFF.